Each of the 7 T cell receptor beta chains below was sequenced from the same sample in a study of blood T cell repertoires in COVID-19. Here immunoSEQ multiplex PCR was the method, and the copy in TCRdb shows in-frame clones only, minus some. The sample records around 150,000 clones, around 90% being singletons. The sequenced material came from peripheral blood. All receptors come from a man in his 60s with active or convalescent COVID-19.

V usage is TRBV4-3 and J usage is TRBJ1-2; 10 positions agree with TRBD1. The CDR3 is 16 amino acids. The germline V gene has CDR1 LGHNA and CDR2 YSLEER. The trim removed 4 bases at V and 7 bases at J, leaving 12 bases unmatched. CDR3 loop: CASSLDRDRGISGYTF. CDR3 in DNA: TGCGCCAGCAGCCTAGACCGGGACAGGGGAATCTCTGGCTACACCTTC.

CDR3 nucleotides: TGTGCCAGCACCGAAGTACGGGACAGTGCCTTGGAGCAGTACTTC. This gives the protein CASTEVRDSALEQYF. The chain couples TRBV6-5 to TRBJ2-7, with TRBD1 identical over 7 bases. This CDR3 spans 15 amino acids. Germline V CDR1 and CDR2: MNHEY, SVGAGI. Trimming cost V 7 bases and J 7 bases; bases outside gene matches: 16.

The V and J genes are TRBV18 and TRBJ2-5; D ambiguous. Germline CDR1 is KGHSH and CDR2 is LQKENI. This CDR3 region has 12 residues. V was trimmed by 2 bases and J by 5 bases, leaving 6 bases between them. In DNA form, the CDR3 reads TGTGCCAGCTCACCAATATCCGAGACCCAGTACTTC. Amino acid sequence: CASSPISETQYF.

V and J are TRBV4-1 and TRBJ2-2; D may be TRBD2 (6 bases). The V and J ends lost 1 base and 7 bases respectively, with 10 bases between them. Looked up from germline, CDR1 is MGHRA and CDR2 is YSYEKL. The CDR3 is made up of 14 amino acids. The DNA for the CDR3 is TGCGCCAGCAGCCAAGTGGGGGGTGGCGGGGAGCTGTTTTTT. Translated: CASSQVGGGGELFF.

The chain is built from TRBV7-9 and TRBJ2-7; 7 positions match TRBD2. V trimming: 5 bases; J trimming: 5 bases; junction bases outside the gene matches: 6. This CDR3 comprises 13 residues. CDR1 and CDR2 (germline): SEHNR, FQNEAQ (reference sequence). The CDR3 sequence is CASSPGGTHEQYF. The CDR3, as DNA: TGTGCCAGCAGCCCGGGGGGTACCCACGAGCAGTACTTC.

This sequence joins TRBV28 and TRBJ2-1; weak D call: TRBD2 (5 bases). This CDR3 region has 15 residues. CDR1 and CDR2 (germline): MDHEN, SYDVKM. Trimming took 5 bases from V and 4 from J, leaving 15 bases between them. The chain's CDR3 is CASSGMEDGYNEQFF. In DNA, the CDR3 is TGTGCCAGCAGTGGGATGGAGGACGGGTACAATGAGCAGTTCTTC.

The J gene is TRBJ2-7, the V gene TRBV5-6; 8 bases line up with TRBD2. With 1 base clipped from V and 4 bases from J, the junction kept 7 bases outside the gene matches. The germline V gene encodes CDR1 SGHDT and CDR2 YYEEEE. The CDR3 extends over 15 amino acids. This CDR3 reads CASSLYGSGMYEQYF. The CDR3 DNA reads as TGTGCCAGCAGCTTGTATGGTAGCGGGATGTACGAGCAGTACTTC.